Detailed here is one T cell receptor beta chain. No antigen is known for it. The germline V gene encodes CDR1 SNHLY and CDR2 FYNNEI. V dropped 3 bases and J dropped 7 bases, with 7 bases sitting between them. This CDR3 contains 11 residues. This sample is drawn from a study of glioma-infiltrating T cells after dendritic cell vaccination. TCRB CDR3 was amplified from 2 ug genomic DNA or less. Primers: 60 V beta forward and 13 J beta reverse. Data came from immunoSEQ multiplex PCR; TCRdb stores just in-frame clones and leaves some out. The repertoire consists of about 82,000 clones, with 70% to 90% occurring once and the leading ten covering roughly 3.2%. Whole-study results and caveats: Longer survival after dendritic cell vaccination followed higher pretreatment TIL content.

The chain recombines TRBV2 with TRBJ2-7; D perhaps matches TRBD1 (5 bases). Sequencing used blood, obtained before dendritic cell vaccination. The TCR originated in a human donor with glioblastoma. The CDR3: CASSDDSEQYF. CDR3 in DNA: TGTGCCAGCAGTGACGACAGTGAGCAGTACTTC.